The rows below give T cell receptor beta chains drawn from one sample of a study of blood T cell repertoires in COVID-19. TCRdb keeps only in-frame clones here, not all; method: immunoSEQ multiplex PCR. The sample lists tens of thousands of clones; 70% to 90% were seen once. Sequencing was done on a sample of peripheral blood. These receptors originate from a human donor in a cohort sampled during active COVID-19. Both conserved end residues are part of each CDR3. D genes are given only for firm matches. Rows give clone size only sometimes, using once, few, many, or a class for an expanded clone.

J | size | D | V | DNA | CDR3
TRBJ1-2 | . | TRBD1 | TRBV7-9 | TGTGCCAGCAGCTTAGCAACGACAGGGTCCGAACTTTTT | CASSLATTGSELF
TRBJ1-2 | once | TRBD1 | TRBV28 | TGTGCCAGCAGTACCAGGGGGCCCGACTATGGCTACACCTTC | CASSTRGPDYGYTF
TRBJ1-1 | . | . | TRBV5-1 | TGCGCCAGCAGCTTGGAGTCAGGGGTGAACACTGAAGCTTTCTTT | CASSLESGVNTEAFF
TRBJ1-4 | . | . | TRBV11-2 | TGTGCCAGCAGCTTGCGCCTCTCAACTAATGAAAAACTGTTTTTT | CASSLRLSTNEKLFF
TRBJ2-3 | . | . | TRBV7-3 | TGTGCCAGCAGCTTAATAGCGGCCGTAGGCACAGATACGCAGTATTTT | CASSLIAAVGTDTQYF
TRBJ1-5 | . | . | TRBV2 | TGTGCCAGCAGCGCGGATAGCAATCAGCCCCAGCATTTT | CASSADSNQPQHF
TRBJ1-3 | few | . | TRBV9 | TGTGCCAGCAGCGCCGAGGGAGGAAACACCATATATTTT | CASSAEGGNTIYF
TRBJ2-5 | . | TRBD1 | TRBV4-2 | TGTGCCAGCAGCCAAGGGGACAGGGGGCAAGAGACCCAGTACTTC | CASSQGDRGQETQYF
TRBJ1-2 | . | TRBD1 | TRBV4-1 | TGCGCCAGCAGCCCGAGTCCGGGACAGGGAAGCTATGGCTACACCTTC | CASSPSPGQGSYGYTF
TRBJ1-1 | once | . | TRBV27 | TGTGCCAGCAGCCCAGCGGACGGATGGAACACTGAAGCTTTCTTT | CASSPADGWNTEAFF
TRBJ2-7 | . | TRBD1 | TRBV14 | TGTGCCAGCAGCCCAGGGGGCCACGAGCAGTACTTC | CASSPGGHEQYF
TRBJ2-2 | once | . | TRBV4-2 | TGTGCCAGCAGAAGACAAGAGGGAACCGGGGAGCTGTTTTTT | CASRRQEGTGELFF
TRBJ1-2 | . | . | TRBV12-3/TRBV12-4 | TGTGCCAGCAGTTTAGGGGGGCTCGGCTACACCTTC | CASSLGGLGYTF
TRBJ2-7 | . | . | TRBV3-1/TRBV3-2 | TGTGCCAGCAGCCTCTACATCGACGGGGGGCCCTACGAGCAGTACTTC | CASSLYIDGGPYEQYF
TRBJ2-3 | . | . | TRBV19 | TGTGCCAGTAGTATACGAGGAACAGATACGCAGTATTTT | CASSIRGTDTQYF
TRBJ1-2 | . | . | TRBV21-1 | TGTGCCAGCAGCAAAGAGGCGGGGACGTGCAGCCTCTTC | CASSKEAGTCSLF
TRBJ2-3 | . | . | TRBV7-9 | TGTGCCAGCAGCTTAGGAGATCGGGACACAGATACGCAGTATTTT | CASSLGDRDTDTQYF
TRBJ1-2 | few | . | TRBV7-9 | TGTGCCAGCAGCTCGCAGGGGCGGAGCTATGGCTACACCTTC | CASSSQGRSYGYTF
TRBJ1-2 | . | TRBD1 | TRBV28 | TGTGCCAGCAGAGGGGACAGATACTATGGCTACACCTTC | CASRGDRYYGYTF
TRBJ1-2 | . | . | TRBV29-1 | TGCAGCGTTGAAAGGGGGGGGAGTGGCTACACCTTC | CSVERGGSGYTF
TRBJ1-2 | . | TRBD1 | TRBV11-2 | TGTGCCAGCAGCTTAGAAGGGGGCAGGGCCTACACCTATGGCTACACCTTC | CASSLEGGRAYTYGYTF
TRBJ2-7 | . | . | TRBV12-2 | TGTGCAAGTCGCTTAAGGGACAGGCCCAGGGAGCAGTACTTC | CASRLRDRPREQYF
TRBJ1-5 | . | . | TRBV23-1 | TGCGCCAGCGGTATACAGGGAGCTCAGCCCCAGCATTTT | CASGIQGAQPQHF